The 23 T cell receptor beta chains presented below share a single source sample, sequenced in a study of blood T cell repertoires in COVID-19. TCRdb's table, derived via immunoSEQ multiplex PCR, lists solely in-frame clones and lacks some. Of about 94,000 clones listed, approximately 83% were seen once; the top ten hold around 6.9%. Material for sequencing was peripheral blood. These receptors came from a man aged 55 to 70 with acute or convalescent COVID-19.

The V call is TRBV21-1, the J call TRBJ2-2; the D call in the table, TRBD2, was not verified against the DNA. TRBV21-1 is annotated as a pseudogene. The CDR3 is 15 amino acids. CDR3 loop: CASRSRGGRFGELFF. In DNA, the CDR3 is TGTGCCAGTCGATCGCGGGGGGGCCGATTCGGGGAGCTGTTTTTT.

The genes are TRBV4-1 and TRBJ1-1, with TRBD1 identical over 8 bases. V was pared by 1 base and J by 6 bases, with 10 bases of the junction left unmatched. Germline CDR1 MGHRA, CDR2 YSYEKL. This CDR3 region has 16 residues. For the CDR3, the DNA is TGCGCCAGCAGCCAAGTACTCAGGGGGCGAAGTTCTGAAGCTTTCTTT. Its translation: CASSQVLRGRSSEAFF.

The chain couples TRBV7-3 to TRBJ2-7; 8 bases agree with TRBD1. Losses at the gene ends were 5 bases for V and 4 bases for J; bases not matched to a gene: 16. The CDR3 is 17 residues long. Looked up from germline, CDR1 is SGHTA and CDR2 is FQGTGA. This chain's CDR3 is CASSPGWTGRMTYEQYF. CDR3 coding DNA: TGTGCCAGCAGCCCAGGTTGGACAGGGCGGATGACGTACGAGCAGTACTTC.

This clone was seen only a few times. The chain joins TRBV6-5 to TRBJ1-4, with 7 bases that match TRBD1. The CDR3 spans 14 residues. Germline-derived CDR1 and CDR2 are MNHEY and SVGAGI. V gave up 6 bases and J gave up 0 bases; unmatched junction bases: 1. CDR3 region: CASRQGATNEKLFF. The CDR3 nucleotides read TGTGCCAGCAGGCAGGGGGCAACTAATGAAAAACTGTTTTTT.

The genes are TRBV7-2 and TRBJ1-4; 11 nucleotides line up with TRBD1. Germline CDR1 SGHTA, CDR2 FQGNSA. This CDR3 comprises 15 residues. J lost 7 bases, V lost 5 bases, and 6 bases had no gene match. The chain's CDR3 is CASSPRDRGSEKLFF. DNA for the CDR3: TGTGCCAGCAGCCCGAGGGACAGGGGGAGTGAAAAACTGTTTTTT.

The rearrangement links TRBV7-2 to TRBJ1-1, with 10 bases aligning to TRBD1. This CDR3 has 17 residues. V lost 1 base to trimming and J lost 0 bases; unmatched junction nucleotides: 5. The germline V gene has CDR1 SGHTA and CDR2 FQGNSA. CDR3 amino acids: CASSLVSGQGVNTEAFF. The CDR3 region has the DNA TGTGCCAGCAGCTTAGTCTCTGGACAGGGGGTGAACACTGAAGCTTTCTTT.

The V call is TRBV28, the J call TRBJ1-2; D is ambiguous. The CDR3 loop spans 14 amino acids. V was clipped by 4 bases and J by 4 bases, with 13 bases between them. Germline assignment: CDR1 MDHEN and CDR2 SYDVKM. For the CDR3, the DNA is TGTGCCAGCAGTTACCTAACGGAGGGCTATGGCTACACCTTC. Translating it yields CASSYLTEGYGYTF.

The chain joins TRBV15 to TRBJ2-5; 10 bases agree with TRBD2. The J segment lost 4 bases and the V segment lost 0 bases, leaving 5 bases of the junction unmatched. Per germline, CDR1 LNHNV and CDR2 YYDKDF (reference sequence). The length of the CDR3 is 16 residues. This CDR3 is CATSREKRGGRETQYF. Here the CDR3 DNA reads TGTGCCACCAGCAGAGAAAAGCGGGGGGGACGAGAGACCCAGTACTTC.

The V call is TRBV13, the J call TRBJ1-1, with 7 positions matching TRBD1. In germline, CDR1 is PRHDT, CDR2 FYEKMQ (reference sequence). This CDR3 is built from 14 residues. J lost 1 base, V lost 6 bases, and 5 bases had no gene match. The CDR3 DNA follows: TGTGCCAGCAGATCGACAGGGACGAACACTGAAGCTTTCTTT. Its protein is CASRSTGTNTEAFF. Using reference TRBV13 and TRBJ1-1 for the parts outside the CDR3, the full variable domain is AAGVIQSPRHLIKEKRETATLKCYPIPRHDTVYWYQQGPGQDPQFLISFYEKMQSDKGSIPDRFSAQQFSDYHSELNMSSLELGDSALYFCASRSTGTNTEAFFGQGTRLTVV.

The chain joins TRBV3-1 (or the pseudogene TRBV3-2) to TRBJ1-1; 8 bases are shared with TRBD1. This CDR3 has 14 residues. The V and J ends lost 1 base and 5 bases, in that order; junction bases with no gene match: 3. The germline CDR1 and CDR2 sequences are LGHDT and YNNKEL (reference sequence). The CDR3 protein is CASSQGRGRTEAFF. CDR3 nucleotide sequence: TGTGCCAGCAGCCAAGGCAGGGGGCGGACTGAAGCTTTCTTT.

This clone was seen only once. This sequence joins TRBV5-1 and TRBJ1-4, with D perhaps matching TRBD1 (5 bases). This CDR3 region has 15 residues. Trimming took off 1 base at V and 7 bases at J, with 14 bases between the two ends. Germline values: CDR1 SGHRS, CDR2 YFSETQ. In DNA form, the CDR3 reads TGCGCCAGCAGCTTGTCTGGGACGGGGGGTGAAAAACTGTTTTTT. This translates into CASSLSGTGGEKLFF.

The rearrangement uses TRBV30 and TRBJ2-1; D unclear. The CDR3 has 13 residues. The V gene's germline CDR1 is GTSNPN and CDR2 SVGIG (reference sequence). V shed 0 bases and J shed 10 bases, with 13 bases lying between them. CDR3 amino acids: CAWSVLIAAEQFF. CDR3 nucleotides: TGTGCCTGGAGTGTACTGATAGCAGCAGAGCAGTTCTTC.

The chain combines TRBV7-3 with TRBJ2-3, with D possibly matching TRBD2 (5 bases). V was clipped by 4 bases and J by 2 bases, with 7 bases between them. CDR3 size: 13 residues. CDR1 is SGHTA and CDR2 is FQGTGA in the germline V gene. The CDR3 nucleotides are TGTGCCAGCAGCTCGACTAACACAGATACGCAGTATTTT. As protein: CASSSTNTDTQYF. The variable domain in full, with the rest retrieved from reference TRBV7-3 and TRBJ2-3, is GAGVSQTPSNKVTEKGKYVELRCDPISGHTALYWYRQSLGQGPEFLIYFQGTGAADDSGLPNDRFFAVRPEGSVSTLKIQRTERGDSAVYLCASSSTNTDTQYFGPGTRLTVL.

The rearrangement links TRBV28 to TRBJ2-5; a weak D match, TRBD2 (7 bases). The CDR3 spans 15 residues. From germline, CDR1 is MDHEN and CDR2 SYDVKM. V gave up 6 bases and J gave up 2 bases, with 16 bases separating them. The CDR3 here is CASRSGGGNQETQYF. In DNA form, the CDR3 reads TGTGCCAGCAGATCTGGCGGGGGCAATCAAGAGACCCAGTACTTC.

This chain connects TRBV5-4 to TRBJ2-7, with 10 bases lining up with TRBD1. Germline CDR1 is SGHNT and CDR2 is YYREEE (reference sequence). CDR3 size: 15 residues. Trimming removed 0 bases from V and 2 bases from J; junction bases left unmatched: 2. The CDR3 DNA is TGTGCCAGCAGCTTGGGAGGACAGGGGGCCTACGAGCAGTACTTC. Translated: CASSLGGQGAYEQYF.

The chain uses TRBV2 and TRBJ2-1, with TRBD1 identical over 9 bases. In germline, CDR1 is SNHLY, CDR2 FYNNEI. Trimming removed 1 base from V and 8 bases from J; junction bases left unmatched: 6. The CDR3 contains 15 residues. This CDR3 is CASSEEGQGFDEQFF. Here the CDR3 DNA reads TGTGCCAGCAGTGAAGAGGGACAGGGATTTGATGAGCAGTTCTTC.

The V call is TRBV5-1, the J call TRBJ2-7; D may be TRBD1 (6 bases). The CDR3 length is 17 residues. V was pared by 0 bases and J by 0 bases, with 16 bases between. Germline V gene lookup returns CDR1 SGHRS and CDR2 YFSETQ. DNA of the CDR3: TGCGCCAGCAGCTTGGAGCCGACAGGTCCCCTCTCCTACGAGCAGTACTTC. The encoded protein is CASSLEPTGPLSYEQYF.

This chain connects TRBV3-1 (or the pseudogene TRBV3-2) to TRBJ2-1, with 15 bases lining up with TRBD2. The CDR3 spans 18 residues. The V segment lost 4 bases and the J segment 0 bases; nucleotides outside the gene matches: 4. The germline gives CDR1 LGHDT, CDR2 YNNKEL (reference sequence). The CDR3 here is CASSRTSGGVGSYNEQFF. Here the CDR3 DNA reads TGTGCCAGCAGCCGGACTAGCGGGGGGGTTGGCTCCTACAATGAGCAGTTCTTC.

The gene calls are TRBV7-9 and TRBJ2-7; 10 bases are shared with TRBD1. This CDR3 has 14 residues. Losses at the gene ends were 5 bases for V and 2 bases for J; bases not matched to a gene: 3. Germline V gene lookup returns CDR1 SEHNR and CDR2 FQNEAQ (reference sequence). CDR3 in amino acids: CASSPGTGAYEQYF. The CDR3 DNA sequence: TGTGCCAGCAGCCCTGGGACAGGGGCCTACGAGCAGTACTTC.

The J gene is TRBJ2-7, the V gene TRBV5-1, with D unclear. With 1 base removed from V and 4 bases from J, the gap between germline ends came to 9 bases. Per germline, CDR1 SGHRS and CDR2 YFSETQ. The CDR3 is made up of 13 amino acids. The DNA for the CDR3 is TGCGCCAGCAGCTTGTACGGAGATTACGAGCAGTACTTC. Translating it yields CASSLYGDYEQYF. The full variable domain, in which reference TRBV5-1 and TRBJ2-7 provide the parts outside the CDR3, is KAGVTQTPRYLIKTRGQQVTLSCSPISGHRSVSWYQQTPGQGLQFLFEYFSETQRNKGNFPGRFSGRQFSNSRSEMNVSTLELGDSALYLCASSLYGDYEQYFGPGTRLTVT.

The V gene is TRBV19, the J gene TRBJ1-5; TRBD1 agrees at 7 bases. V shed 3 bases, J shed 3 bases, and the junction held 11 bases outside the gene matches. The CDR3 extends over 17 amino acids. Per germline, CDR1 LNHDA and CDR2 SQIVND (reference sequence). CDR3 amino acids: CASSMSKPTGFNQPQHF. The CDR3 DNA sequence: TGTGCCAGTAGTATGTCGAAACCGACAGGGTTCAATCAGCCCCAGCATTTT.

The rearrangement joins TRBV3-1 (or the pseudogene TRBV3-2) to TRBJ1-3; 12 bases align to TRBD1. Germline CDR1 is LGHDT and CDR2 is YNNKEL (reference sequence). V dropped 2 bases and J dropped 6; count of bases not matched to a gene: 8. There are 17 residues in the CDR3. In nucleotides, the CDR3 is TGTGCCAGCAGCCAACCGGGACAGGGGGCGCTTACAAACACCATATATTTT. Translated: CASSQPGQGALTNTIYF.

CDR3 nucleotides: TGTGCCAGCAGCCAAGATCTCACAGGGTACGAGCAGTACTTC. This codes for CASSQDLTGYEQYF. This chain connects TRBV3-1 (or the pseudogene TRBV3-2) to TRBJ2-7; possibly TRBD1 for D (6 bases). The length of the CDR3 is 14 residues. Germline V gene lookup returns CDR1 LGHDT and CDR2 YNNKEL (reference sequence). V was pared by 0 bases and J by 4 bases, with 10 bases between.